This T cell receptor beta chain was sequenced in a study of neurological immune-mediated disorders. V lost 4 bases, J lost 4 bases, and 10 bases lay in between. Per the germline V gene, CDR1 is SGHTA and CDR2 is FQGNSA. The CDR3 is 14 residues long. TCRdb reprocessed the 5' RACE reads with MiXCR, giving one entry per CDR3 protein. Counted here are tens of thousands of distinct CDR3 sequences, approximately 6.6% occurring once; the ten biggest clones make up 40% to 45%. This clonotype has ten or more counts. Sequencing was performed on CD8+ T cells from blood. The chain recombines TRBV7-2 with TRBJ2-2; no firm D call. The clonotype was recovered from a man younger than 35 in good health. This chain's CDR3 is CASSSHRPTGELFF. CDR3 in DNA: TGTGCCAGCAGCTCTCACCGTCCCACCGGGGAGCTGTTTTTT.